The 31 T cell receptor beta chains in this list originate from one sample, sequenced in a study of beta chain features in type 1 diabetes. All of the isolated RNA was reverse transcribed, so expressed TCRB transcripts were sequenced. Using immunoSEQ multiplex PCR, the repertoire was profiled, and TCRdb retains in-frame clones only, with some absent. The table has approximately 300,000 clones, approximately 11% seen once; the top ten hold about 0.015%. The specimen sequenced was naive CD4+ T cells from blood. Receptors originate from a woman aged 25-40 years in good health.

This clone was seen a handful of times. The CDR3 nucleotides are TGTGCCAGCGCCCGCAAGGGACAGGGCTCCTACGAGCAGTACTTC. Its translation: CASARKGQGSYEQYF. The rearrangement links TRBV19 to TRBJ2-7; 9 bases fit TRBD1. V gave up 9 bases and J gave up 0 bases; unmatched junction bases: 9. Germline CDR1 and CDR2: LNHDA and SQIVND (reference sequence). The CDR3 runs 15 residues.

This clone was seen a handful of times. The chain carries TRBV9 and TRBJ2-5; possibly TRBD2 for D (6 bases). The CDR3 is made up of 14 amino acids. In germline, CDR1 is SGDLS, CDR2 YYNGEE. Deletions cut 3 bases from V and 5 bases from J, with 14 bases between. Here the CDR3 reads CASSGNLLAETQYF. The CDR3 DNA follows: TGTGCCAGCAGCGGGAACCTACTAGCCGAGACCCAGTACTTC.

The chain is built from TRBV29-1 and TRBJ1-4; perhaps TRBD1 as D (5 bases). The length of the CDR3 is 11 residues. The germline gives CDR1 SQVTM, CDR2 ANQGSEA. With 2 bases removed from V and 10 bases from J, the gap between germline ends came to 8 bases. CDR3 residues: CSVERGGKLFF. CDR3 DNA: TGCAGCGTTGAAAGGGGTGGAAAACTGTTTTTT. The full variable domain, its missing parts supplied by reference TRBV29-1 and TRBJ1-4, is SAVISQKPSRDICQRGTSLTIQCQVDSQVTMMFWYRQQPGQSLTLIATANQGSEATYESGFVIDKFPISRPNLTFSTLTVSNMSPEDSSIYLCSVERGGKLFFGSGTQLSVL.

V is TRBV30 and J is TRBJ2-6; the match to TRBD1 covers 11 bases. V shed 0 bases and J 1 base; nucleotides not matched to a gene: 8. The germline V gene encodes CDR1 GTSNPN and CDR2 SVGIG (reference sequence). CDR3 length equals 19 residues. DNA for the CDR3: TGTGCCTGGAGTGTAAGTGGACAGGGGGCAGTTTCTGGGGCCAACGTCCTGACTTTC. Protein: CAWSVSGQGAVSGANVLTF. The variable domain in full, with the rest retrieved from reference TRBV30 and TRBJ2-6, is SQTIHQWPATLVQPVGSPLSLECTVEGTSNPNLYWYRQAAGRGLQLLFYSVGIGQISSEVPQNLSASRPQDRQFILSSKKLLLSDSGFYLCAWSVSGQGAVSGANVLTFGAGSRLTVL.

This sequence joins TRBV19 and TRBJ1-2; D may be TRBD1 (6 bases). CDR1 LNHDA and CDR2 SQIVND come from the germline V gene (reference sequence). The CDR3 contains 14 residues. The ends were cut back, 6 bases at V and 4 bases at J, with 15 bases in the middle. The CDR3 sequence: CASRELRTVYGYTF. The CDR3 DNA sequence: TGTGCCAGTAGAGAACTGAGGACAGTCTATGGCTACACCTTC.

This chain connects TRBV10-3 to TRBJ2-3, with 8 positions matching TRBD2. Germline CDR1 is ENHRY and CDR2 is SYGVKD. Germline trimming cut 5 bases from V and 2 bases from J; bases unmatched to any gene: 6. This CDR3 comprises 15 residues. The CDR3 DNA reads as TGTGCCATCAGTAGCGGGAGCCTTTCCACAGATACGCAGTATTTT. Its protein is CAISSGSLSTDTQYF.

The V call is TRBV10-3, the J call TRBJ1-2; D is perhaps TRBD1 (5 bases). With 6 bases removed from V and 7 bases from J, the gap between germline ends came to 18 bases. The V gene's germline CDR1 is ENHRY and CDR2 SYGVKD. The CDR3 contains 14 residues. CDR3 nucleotides: TGTGCCATCAGCGGAACAGGTTCACAAACTGGCTACACCTTC. Its protein product is CAISGTGSQTGYTF.

The rearrangement uses TRBV30 and TRBJ2-7; the match to TRBD2 covers 13 bases. The CDR3 length is 17 residues. Germline CDR1 is GTSNPN and CDR2 is SVGIG (reference sequence). With V trimmed by 0 bases and J by 2 bases, 7 bases remained unmatched. In nucleotides, the CDR3 is TGTGCCTGGAGTGTAGGGAGGACTAGCGGGAGTCCCTACGAGCAGTACTTC. It yields the protein CAWSVGRTSGSPYEQYF. The complete variable domain, with remaining parts taken from reference TRBV30 and TRBJ2-7, reads SQTIHQWPATLVQPVGSPLSLECTVEGTSNPNLYWYRQAAGRGLQLLFYSVGIGQISSEVPQNLSASRPQDRQFILSSKKLLLSDSGFYLCAWSVGRTSGSPYEQYFGPGTRLTVT.

This chain uses TRBV29-1 with TRBJ2-1, with 11 nucleotides matching TRBD2. The germline V gene has CDR1 SQVTM and CDR2 ANQGSEA. Losses at the gene ends were 7 bases for V and 15 bases for J; bases not matched to a gene: 17. The CDR3 runs to 14 residues. In DNA, the CDR3 is TGCAGCGCCCTTAATATAGTAGCGGGAGGGCCCCGGTTCTTC. Residues: CSALNIVAGGPRFF.

The V and J genes are TRBV5-4 and TRBJ2-7; TRBD2 matches 7 bases. The CDR3 length is 15 residues. J gave up 8 bases and V 4 bases, and 15 bases lay outside the gene matches. Germline V gives CDR1 SGHNT, CDR2 YYREEE (reference sequence). DNA for the CDR3: TGTGCCAGCAGCCAAGATCTCCTAGCGGCTCGCCAGCAGTACTTC. Translation: CASSQDLLAARQQYF.

This clone has more than one count but fewer than ten. The chain joins TRBV30 to TRBJ2-7; possibly TRBD1 for D (6 bases). Germline V gives CDR1 GTSNPN, CDR2 SVGIG (reference sequence). The ends were cut back, 4 bases at V and 0 bases at J, with 13 bases in the middle. This CDR3 is 14 amino acids long. CDR3 region: CAWKRQVSSYEQYF. The CDR3 DNA is TGTGCCTGGAAGAGACAGGTTAGCTCCTACGAGCAGTACTTC.

The V gene is TRBV7-4, the J gene TRBJ2-7; TRBD1 aligns across 8 bases. CDR3 length equals 15 residues. Losses at the gene ends were 0 bases for V and 9 bases for J; bases not matched to a gene: 10. Germline CDR1 SGHVT, CDR2 SQSDAQ. CDR3 in amino acids: CASSLAGDRRPRQYF. The CDR3 coding sequence is TGTGCCAGCAGCTTAGCCGGGGACAGGCGGCCGAGGCAGTACTTC.

As regards this clone: An end of the junction does not agree with germline; a read error may underlie this. V usage is TRBV7-7 and J usage is TRBJ2-1; 9 nucleotides agree with TRBD1. This CDR3 region has 15 residues. Germline V gives CDR1 SSHAT, CDR2 FNYEAQ (reference sequence). The CDR3 bases are TGTGCTAGCAGCTTAGGGACAGGGTCGCACAATGAGCAGTTCTTC. Its translation: CASSLGTGSHNEQFF. Full variable domain (outside the CDR3, taken from reference TRBV7-7 and TRBJ2-1): GAGVSQSPRYKVTKRGQDVTLRCDPISSHATLYWYQQALGQGPEFLTYFNYEAQPDKSGLPSDRFSAERPEGSISTLTIQRTEQRDSAMYRCASSLGTGSHNEQFFGPGTRLTVL.

The chain links TRBV30 to TRBJ1-4; 7 bases match TRBD1. CDR1 GTSNPN and CDR2 SVGIG come from the germline V gene (reference sequence). J lost 3 bases, V lost 4 bases, and 8 bases had no gene match. The CDR3 totals 15 residues. The CDR3, as DNA: TGTGCCTGGACCCGAAAACAGGGGTCTAATGAAAAACTGTTTTTT. This sequence encodes CAWTRKQGSNEKLFF.

The V gene is TRBV28, the J gene TRBJ2-4, with 7 bases that match TRBD2. J was trimmed by 3 bases and V by 5 bases; bases with no gene match: 4. CDR3 length: 14 residues. CDR1 and CDR2 from the germline V gene are MDHEN and SYDVKM. DNA of the CDR3: TGTGCCAGCAGTAGGGCTAGCGGCAAAAACATTCAGTACTTC. This encodes CASSRASGKNIQYF.

The CDR3 reads CASSSSGTREDTQYF. CDR3 in DNA: TGTGCCAGCAGCTCATCCGGGACTAGGGAGGATACGCAGTATTTT. The chain uses TRBV7-3 and TRBJ2-3; 8 nucleotides line up with TRBD2. V shed 4 bases and J 6 bases; nucleotides not matched to a gene: 9. The germline V gene has CDR1 SGHTA and CDR2 FQGTGA. The CDR3 sequence is 15 residues long.

The chain carries TRBV6-5 and TRBJ2-1, with 9 nucleotides matching TRBD1. V lost 7 bases and J lost 9; bases outside the gene matches: 7. Germline CDR1 reads MNHEY; CDR2 reads SVGAGI. CDR3 length: 13 residues. This CDR3 is CASKRDRAGEQFF. The CDR3, as DNA: TGTGCCAGCAAAAGGGACAGGGCGGGTGAGCAGTTCTTC.

A few counts support this clone. J is TRBJ2-7 and V is TRBV2; the D is unclear. The CDR3 runs to 11 residues. The germline gives CDR1 SNHLY, CDR2 FYNNEI. V gave up 7 bases and J gave up 2 bases, with 6 bases separating them. The CDR3 region is CASTSPYEQYF. CDR3 in DNA: TGTGCCAGCACCAGTCCCTACGAGCAGTACTTC.

This clone was seen a handful of times. V is TRBV5-4 and J is TRBJ2-1; 7 nucleotides align to TRBD1. Germline CDR1 is SGHNT and CDR2 is YYREEE (reference sequence). This CDR3 is 14 amino acids long. Trimming took 3 bases from V and 7 from J; bases not matched to a gene: 7. DNA of the CDR3: TGTGCCAGCAGCTCTAAGACAGGGATGAATGAGCAGTTCTTC. Its translation: CASSSKTGMNEQFF.

This clone has more than one count but fewer than ten. This chain links TRBV29-1 with TRBJ2-5; 12 positions match TRBD1. There are 15 residues in the CDR3. In germline, CDR1 is SQVTM, CDR2 ANQGSEA. V shed 4 bases and J 3 bases; nucleotides not matched to a gene: 6. CDR3 protein: CSVAPGTGGEETQYF. Written as DNA, the CDR3 is TGCAGCGTTGCCCCCGGGACAGGGGGCGAAGAGACCCAGTACTTC.

The chain couples TRBV7-9 to TRBJ1-1, with D uncertain. The length of the CDR3 is 15 residues. Germline V gives CDR1 SEHNR, CDR2 FQNEAQ (reference sequence). Trimming took 1 base from V and 3 from J, leaving 12 bases between them. The CDR3 DNA sequence: TGTGCCAGCAGCTTAGTTGAGGGTGCCTACACTGAAGCTTTCTTT. Amino acids: CASSLVEGAYTEAFF.

This rearrangement joins TRBV29-1 to TRBJ2-5; 7 bases align to TRBD1. Gene TRBJ2-7 matches the end of the DNA better, so the J call may be wrong. The germline gives CDR1 SQVTM, CDR2 ANQGSEA. The CDR3 sequence is 12 residues long. The CDR3 reads CSAGTESYEQYF. The CDR3 DNA sequence: TGCAGCGCTGGGACAGAGTCTTACGAGCAGTACTTC.

Points on this clone: Sequence at one end of the junction differs from germline and may be a read error. V gene TRBV7-7 combines with J gene TRBJ2-7; maybe TRBD2 (7 bases). The CDR3 is 15 amino acids. Per germline, CDR1 SSHAT and CDR2 FNYEAQ (reference sequence). CDR3 DNA: TGTGCTAGCAGCTTAGGGGGAGGGTCTCCCCACGAGCAGTACTTC. Translating it yields CASSLGGGSPHEQYF.

This clone was counted only a few times. The V gene is TRBV7-9, the J gene TRBJ2-7; 8 positions agree with TRBD1. Germline values: CDR1 SEHNR, CDR2 FQNEAQ (reference sequence). The CDR3 extends over 16 amino acids. The trim removed 4 bases at V and 5 bases at J, leaving 13 bases unmatched. The CDR3 spells CASSYLATGGNDEQYF. The CDR3 region has the DNA TGTGCCAGCAGCTACCTCGCTACAGGGGGGAACGACGAGCAGTACTTC.

The V call is TRBV7-9, the J call TRBJ2-2, with 7 bases matching TRBD2. CDR3 length equals 16 residues. Germline lookup yields CDR1 SEHNR and CDR2 FQNEAQ (reference sequence). V trimming: 7 bases; J trimming: 3 bases; junction bases outside the gene matches: 11. DNA of the CDR3: TGTGCCAGCATCCGCCCTCTGGCGGGAGACACCGGGGAGCTGTTTTTT. It codes for CASIRPLAGDTGELFF.

J is TRBJ1-5 and V is TRBV30; unclear D gene. Trimming took off 0 bases at V and 7 bases at J, with 10 bases between the two ends. Germline V gene sequence: CDR1 GTSNPN, CDR2 SVGIG (reference sequence). CDR3 length: 13 residues. As DNA, the CDR3 is TGTGCCTGGAGTGTACGAGATGAGCAGCCCCAGCATTTT. This codes for CAWSVRDEQPQHF.

The CDR3 protein is CATSIGTTETQYF. CDR3 sequence (DNA): TGTGCCACCTCAATAGGGACAACTGAGACCCAGTACTTC. The chain recombines TRBV15 with TRBJ2-5, with D maybe TRBD1 (6 bases). V gave up 8 bases and J gave up 5 bases, with 15 bases separating them. Looked up from germline, CDR1 is LNHNV and CDR2 is YYDKDF (reference sequence). This CDR3 spans 13 amino acids.

This clone was observed a handful of times. DNA for the CDR3: TGTGCCAGCAGCTGGGGACAGGGGGCGGCCTACGAGCAGTACTTC. Its protein product is CASSWGQGAAYEQYF. V gene TRBV5-4 combines with J gene TRBJ2-5, with 12 positions matching TRBD1. The J call is in doubt because the DNA end fits TRBJ2-7 better. There are 15 residues in the CDR3. The germline CDR1 and CDR2 sequences are SGHNT and YYREEE (reference sequence).

V and J are TRBV7-9 and TRBJ1-2; a weak D match, TRBD1 (6 bases). This CDR3 is 15 amino acids long. CDR1 and CDR2 from the germline V gene are SEHNR and FQNEAQ (reference sequence). The V and J ends lost 8 bases and 4 bases respectively, with 20 bases between them. DNA for the CDR3: TGTGCCAGCTTCCGGGGCACAGGGTTTGGCTATGGCTACACCTTC. Translation: CASFRGTGFGYGYTF.

This clone was picked up a small number of times. The chain uses TRBV28 and TRBJ2-1; 9 bases map to TRBD1. Losses at the gene ends were 0 bases for V and 9 bases for J; bases not matched to a gene: 9. The CDR3 is 16 amino acids. The V gene's germline CDR1 is MDHEN and CDR2 SYDVKM. The CDR3 sequence is CASSLWGQGIVSEQFF. The CDR3 coding sequence is TGTGCCAGCAGTTTATGGGGACAGGGTATAGTCAGTGAGCAGTTCTTC.

This clone was seen a handful of times. In DNA, the CDR3 is TGTGCCAGCAGCGTATTAAACTACGAGCAGTACTTC. Its protein product is CASSVLNYEQYF. V usage is TRBV11-2 and J usage is TRBJ2-7; D not resolved. Trimming cost V 5 bases and J 3 bases, with 8 bases left between them. Germline-derived CDR1 and CDR2 are SGHAT and FQNNGV. The CDR3 covers 12 residues.